These 29 T cell receptor beta chains came from one sample sequenced in a study of T cell responses to AZD1222 COVID-19 vaccine. Sequenced by immunoSEQ multiplex PCR; TCRdb stores in-frame clones only, minus some. The sample includes 140,000 to 150,000 clones, 89% of them seen just once. This sample comprised peripheral blood, obtained on day 0 of AZD1222 vaccination. Every receptor here comes from an adult in good health.

The V and J genes are TRBV11-3 and TRBJ2-7, with 15 bases fitting TRBD2. The V and J ends lost 1 base and 1 base, in that order; junction bases with no gene match: 5. CDR1 and CDR2 from the germline V gene are SGHNT and YENEEA. CDR3 length equals 18 residues. CDR3 bases: TGTGCCAGCAGCTTAGGGGGACTAGCGGGAGGTCTTTCCTACGAGCAGTACTTC. Its translation is CASSLGGLAGGLSYEQYF.

This chain links TRBV4-2 with TRBJ2-2, with 12 bases matching TRBD2. J lost 2 bases, V lost 6 bases, and 7 bases had no gene match. The length of the CDR3 is 17 residues. Germline CDR1 reads LGHNA; CDR2 reads YNFKEQ. CDR3 residues: CASRRLAGVGNTGELFF. For the CDR3, the DNA is TGTGCCAGCAGAAGACTAGCGGGAGTAGGCAACACCGGGGAGCTGTTTTTT.

This clone was detected only once. This chain's CDR3 is CASSYGWASGNTIYF. The CDR3 bases are TGTGCCAGCAGTTACGGATGGGCCTCTGGAAACACCATATATTTT. The rearrangement uses TRBV6-5 and TRBJ1-3; D remains ambiguous. Trimming removed 2 bases from V and 0 bases from J, with 8 bases in between. The CDR3 contains 15 residues. CDR1 is MNHEY and CDR2 is SVGAGI in the germline V gene.

With regard to this clone: The sample holds other DNA sequences that translate to the same CDR3. The chain combines TRBV19 with TRBJ2-5; the D call may be TRBD1 or TRBD2 (5 bases each). The CDR3 contains 13 residues. V dropped 4 bases and J dropped 5 bases, with 11 bases sitting between them. Germline CDR1 LNHDA, CDR2 SQIVND (reference sequence). The CDR3 loop reads CASSRDRGETQYF. CDR3 nucleotide sequence: TGTGCCAGTAGTAGGGACCGCGGGGAGACCCAGTACTTC.

CDR3 nucleotides: TGTGCCAGCTCACCTAACGGCTATGGCTACACCTTC. Translating it yields CASSPNGYGYTF. The rearrangement joins TRBV18 to TRBJ1-2; the D is unclear. Germline V gene data show CDR1 as KGHSH and CDR2 as LQKENI. The CDR3 loop spans 12 amino acids. V was trimmed by 3 bases and J by 4 bases, leaving 6 bases between them.

This clone has just a few counts. The gene calls are TRBV3-1 (or the pseudogene TRBV3-2) and TRBJ1-5; D is unclear. CDR1 is LGHDT, CDR2 YNNKEL, per germline (reference sequence). This CDR3 is 15 amino acids long. V was trimmed by 1 base and J by 2 bases, leaving 9 bases between them. CDR3 in DNA: TGTGCCAGCAGCCAAGGTCGGGGAGGCAATCAGCCCCAGCATTTT. Translating it yields CASSQGRGGNQPQHF.

This chain links TRBV6-5 with TRBJ1-1; possible D gene TRBD1, 6 bases. The CDR3 sequence is 15 residues long. Germline values: CDR1 MNHEY, CDR2 SVGAGI. The ends were cut back, 8 bases at V and 0 bases at J, with 16 bases in the middle. CDR3 region: CASSGGAGMNTEAFF. For the CDR3, the DNA is TGTGCCAGCTCCGGGGGGGCTGGGATGAACACTGAAGCTTTCTTT.

The chain combines TRBV9 with TRBJ2-1; tentatively, D is TRBD2 (5 bases). The CDR3 is made up of 16 amino acids. Germline V gene data show CDR1 as SGDLS and CDR2 as YYNGEE. Trimming stripped 6 bases from V and 2 bases from J, with 18 bases between. The CDR3 is CASTLTVSGTYNEQFF. The CDR3 DNA sequence: TGTGCCAGCACCTTAACGGTGAGCGGCACCTACAATGAGCAGTTCTTC.

The chain uses TRBV11-2 and TRBJ2-7, with TRBD2 identical over 8 bases. CDR3 length equals 13 residues. V lost 4 bases, J lost 12 bases, and 11 bases stayed unmatched. The germline V gene encodes CDR1 SGHAT and CDR2 FQNNGV. CDR3 sequence reads: CASSSGGLVQAYF. As DNA, the CDR3 is TGTGCCAGCAGCTCTGGGGGACTAGTCCAAGCGTACTTC.

This chain links TRBV19 with TRBJ2-7, with D perhaps TRBD2 (5 bases). V lost 6 bases and J lost 2, with 5 bases in between. The CDR3 extends over 11 amino acids. Germline V gene sequence: CDR1 LNHDA, CDR2 SQIVND (reference sequence). The CDR3: CASRGAYEQYF. As DNA, the CDR3 is TGTGCCAGTAGGGGAGCCTACGAGCAGTACTTC.

The CDR3 DNA sequence: TGTGCCAGCAGGGAACAGGGGCCTGCAACTAATGAAAAACTGTTTTTT. It specifies CASREQGPATNEKLFF. This chain uses TRBV6-4 with TRBJ1-4; TRBD1 agrees at 7 bases. The CDR3 has 16 amino acids. V was pared by 6 bases and J by 0 bases, with 7 bases of the junction left unmatched. In germline, CDR1 is MRHNA, CDR2 SNTAGT.

The chain joins TRBV7-9 to TRBJ1-2; 8 nucleotides agree with TRBD1. In germline, CDR1 is SEHNR, CDR2 FQNEAQ (reference sequence). CDR3 length: 16 amino acids. Trimming removed 0 bases from V and 10 bases from J; junction bases left unmatched: 13. The CDR3: CASSLAPKAGGVYYTF. The CDR3 DNA is TGTGCCAGCAGCTTAGCCCCTAAGGCAGGGGGCGTGTACTACACCTTC.

The chain is built from TRBV7-9 and TRBJ1-2; possibly TRBD1 for D (5 bases). Germline CDR1 SEHNR, CDR2 FQNEAQ (reference sequence). Trimming cost V 5 bases and J 2 bases, with 18 bases left between them. The CDR3 has 16 amino acids. The CDR3 DNA reads as TGTGCCAGCAGCCGCGTCCCGGGACGGGGAAACTATGGCTACACCTTC. Protein: CASSRVPGRGNYGYTF.

This chain links TRBV3-1 (or the pseudogene TRBV3-2) with TRBJ2-1; possible D gene TRBD2, 7 bases. This CDR3 region has 14 residues. Germline lookup yields CDR1 LGHDT and CDR2 YNNKEL (reference sequence). Trimming pared 3 bases from V and 5 bases from J, leaving 11 bases between. CDR3 DNA: TGTGCCAGCAGCCAGGGGGGGGGCCACAATGAGCAGTTCTTC. Protein sequence: CASSQGGGHNEQFF.

The chain has TRBV12-3 or TRBV12-4 and TRBJ1-1; D not certain. V was clipped by 1 base and J by 1 base, with 4 bases between them. This CDR3 region has 13 residues. CDR3 DNA sequence: TGTGCCAGCAGTTTAGGCACGAACACTGAAGCTTTCTTT. Translated, it gives CASSLGTNTEAFF.

The chain employs TRBV5-8 and TRBJ2-5; D is perhaps TRBD1 (6 bases). Trimming took off 6 bases at V and 3 bases at J, with 15 bases between the two ends. The CDR3 spans 14 residues. Germline V gene data show CDR1 as SGHTS and CDR2 as YDEGEE. For the CDR3, the DNA is TGTGCCAGCATCTCGACAGGTTTCAAAGAGACCCAGTACTTC. This translates into CASISTGFKETQYF.

The rearrangement uses TRBV18 and TRBJ1-5, with D possibly TRBD1 on 5 matching bases. Per germline, CDR1 KGHSH and CDR2 LQKENI. This CDR3 is 14 amino acids long. The V end was cut by 4 bases, the J end by 7 bases, with 14 bases between. The CDR3 protein is CASSRDSSGQPQHF. As DNA, the CDR3 is TGTGCCAGCTCACGTGACAGCTCAGGACAGCCCCAGCATTTT.

This clone was seen only a few times. The V gene is TRBV6-2 or TRBV6-3, the J gene TRBJ2-7, with unresolved D. The CDR3 is made up of 14 amino acids. Per the germline V gene, CDR1 is MNHEY and CDR2 is SVGEGT. The germline V and J ends were trimmed by 0 bases and 2 bases, with 8 bases remaining between them. In DNA form, the CDR3 reads TGTGCCAGCAGTTACTCGGTCGGAACCTACGAGCAGTACTTC. Translated: CASSYSVGTYEQYF.

This clone came up a few times. V is TRBV7-2 and J is TRBJ1-2; maybe TRBD1 (6 bases). Trimming removed 10 bases from V and 5 bases from J, with 17 bases in between. CDR3 length: 13 residues. Germline values: CDR1 SGHTA, CDR2 FQGNSA. The CDR3 region is CATKAGGAYGYTF. The CDR3 bases are TGTGCCACCAAGGCGGGGGGGGCATATGGCTACACCTTC.

The V gene is TRBV23-1, the J gene TRBJ2-7, with D hard to call. TRBV23-1 is filed as an ORF, its function uncertain. Trimming left V 8 bases short and J 6 bases short, with 17 bases between. The CDR3 has 13 amino acids. CDR3 in DNA: TGCGCCAGCGGAGCCGTAGGCGAAGGCGAGCAGTACTTC. Translated: CASGAVGEGEQYF.

J is TRBJ2-2 and V is TRBV28; D might be TRBD2 (6 bases). Germline V gives CDR1 MDHEN, CDR2 SYDVKM. The length of the CDR3 is 14 residues. V shed 7 bases and J shed 6 bases, with 15 bases lying between them. The CDR3 spells CASIPTKRAGELFF. The CDR3 DNA is TGTGCCAGCATCCCCACCAAGCGGGCCGGGGAGCTGTTTTTT.

This clone has a single count. The chain combines TRBV18 with TRBJ1-1, with D possibly matching TRBD1 (5 bases). The CDR3 has 15 residues. Deletions cut 6 bases from V and 4 bases from J, with 18 bases between. Germline V gene lookup returns CDR1 KGHSH and CDR2 LQKENI. The CDR3 nucleotides read TGTGCCAGCTCGCGGACCGGGACCCAAGCCACTGAAGCTTTCTTT. Translated: CASSRTGTQATEAFF.

The gene calls are TRBV9 and TRBJ1-1, with D perhaps TRBD1 (6 bases). This CDR3 comprises 14 residues. V was pared by 1 base and J by 4 bases, with 11 bases between. The germline V gene has CDR1 SGDLS and CDR2 YYNGEE. CDR3 sequence (DNA): TGTGCCAGCAGCGTAACGGGGGCGGGCACTGAAGCTTTCTTT. Amino acid sequence: CASSVTGAGTEAFF.

This rearrangement joins TRBV2 to TRBJ2-7; 7 bases line up with TRBD1. J was trimmed by 1 base and V by 6 bases; bases with no gene match: 6. In germline, CDR1 is SNHLY, CDR2 FYNNEI. The CDR3 is made up of 14 amino acids. The CDR3, as DNA: TGTGCCAGCAGGATCATGGGACAGTCCTACGAGCAGTACTTC. As protein: CASRIMGQSYEQYF.

The chain links TRBV9 to TRBJ2-7; perhaps D is TRBD1 or TRBD2 (5 bases each). The CDR3 runs to 17 residues. Trimming removed 0 bases at V and 5 bases at J, with 21 bases between. Germline CDR1 is SGDLS and CDR2 is YYNGEE. CDR3 coding DNA: TGTGCCAGCAGCGTAGGGGACCCGAGGGTTCCTCCTAACGAGCAGTACTTC. This encodes CASSVGDPRVPPNEQYF.

This chain connects TRBV5-1 to TRBJ2-7; a possible D gene is TRBD2 (5 bases). Germline V gene data show CDR1 as SGHRS and CDR2 as YFSETQ. CDR3 length: 12 residues. Trimming shortened V by 5 bases and J by 9 bases, and 15 bases separated the two germline ends. CDR3 sequence (DNA): TGCGCCAGCAGTCAGGACGCGGGCCTGCAGTACTTC. Translated: CASSQDAGLQYF.

This chain uses TRBV19 with TRBJ2-3; D might be TRBD1 or TRBD2, each matching 5 bases. This CDR3 region has 14 residues. The V gene lost 8 bases and the J gene lost 0 bases, with 12 bases spanning the gap. Germline V gene sequence: CDR1 LNHDA, CDR2 SQIVND (reference sequence). CDR3 residues: CASRGRRSTDTQYF. CDR3 bases: TGTGCCAGTCGGGGACGACGTAGCACAGATACGCAGTATTTT.

The chain's CDR3 is CASSQRTGRETQYF. The CDR3 nucleotides are TGTGCCAGCAGCCAAAGGACCGGAAGAGAGACCCAGTACTTC. The chain links TRBV6-2 or TRBV6-3 to TRBJ2-5; D is undetermined. V was pared by 6 bases and J by 4 bases, with 15 bases between. The germline gives CDR1 MNHEY, CDR2 SVGEGT. The CDR3 extends over 14 amino acids.

The chain couples TRBV30 to TRBJ1-4; D remains ambiguous. There are 14 residues in the CDR3. CDR1 is GTSNPN, CDR2 SVGIG, per germline (reference sequence). V was cut by 0 bases and J by 0 bases, with 5 bases left in between. The chain's CDR3 is CAWSVEATNEKLFF. CDR3 DNA: TGTGCCTGGAGTGTGGAGGCAACTAATGAAAAACTGTTTTTT.